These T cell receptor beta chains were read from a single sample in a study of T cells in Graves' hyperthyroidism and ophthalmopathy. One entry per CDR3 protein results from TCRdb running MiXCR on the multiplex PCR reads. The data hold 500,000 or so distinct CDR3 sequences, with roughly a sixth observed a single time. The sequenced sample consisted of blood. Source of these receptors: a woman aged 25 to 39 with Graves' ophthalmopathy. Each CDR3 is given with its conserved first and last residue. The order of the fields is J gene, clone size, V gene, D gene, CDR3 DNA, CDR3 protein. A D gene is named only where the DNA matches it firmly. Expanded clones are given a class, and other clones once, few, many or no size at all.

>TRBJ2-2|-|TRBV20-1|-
TGCAGTGCCCTTCCAGGTGGCCTAGGGGAGCTGTTTTTT
CSALPGGLGELFF
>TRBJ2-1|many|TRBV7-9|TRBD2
TGTGCCAGCAGCAGAAGCGGGGGGGGGCGCTACAATGAGCAGTTCTTC
CASSRSGGGRYNEQFF
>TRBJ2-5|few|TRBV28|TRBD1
TGTGCCAGCAGTCCTTCTCCGGGACAGGGGCAACAAGAGACCCAGTACTTC
CASSPSPGQGQQETQYF
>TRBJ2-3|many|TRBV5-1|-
TGCGCCAGCAGCGGGGGCAGGGACCGCACAGATACGCAGTATTTT
CASSGGRDRTDTQYF
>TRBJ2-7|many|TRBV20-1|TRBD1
TGCAGTGCTAGAGTAGACAGGGCCTACGAGCAGTACTTC
CSARVDRAYEQYF
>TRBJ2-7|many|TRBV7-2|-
TGTGCCAGCAGCTTAGGGTCGGGAGCCCTCTACGAGCAGTACTTC
CASSLGSGALYEQYF
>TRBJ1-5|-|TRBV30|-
TGTGCCTGGAGGAGCGGGGTGGATCAGCCCCAGCATTTT
CAWRSGVDQPQHF
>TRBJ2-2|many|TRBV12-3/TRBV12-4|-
TGTGCCAGCAGCGCAAGGATCACCGGGGAGCTGTTTTTT
CASSARITGELFF
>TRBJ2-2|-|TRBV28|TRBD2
TGTGCCACCAAAATCCTAGCGGGAGGGCCAGGGGAGCTGTTTTTT
CATKILAGGPGELFF
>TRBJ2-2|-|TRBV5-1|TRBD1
TGCGCCAGCATGCAGGGGGCCGGTCACACCGGGGAGCTGTTTTTT
CASMQGAGHTGELFF
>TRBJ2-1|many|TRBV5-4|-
TGTGCCAGCAGCCCTACCCGACACAATGAGCAGTTCTTC
CASSPTRHNEQFF
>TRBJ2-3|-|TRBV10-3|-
TGTGCCATCAGTGAGCCGTACTCCACAGATACGCAGTATTTT
CAISEPYSTDTQYF
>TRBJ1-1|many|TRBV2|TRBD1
TGTGCCAGCAGTGACAGGGGGCCTGAAGCTTTCTTT
CASSDRGPEAFF
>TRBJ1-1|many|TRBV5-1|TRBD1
TGCGCCAGCAGCTTGGAGGGGGCGAGGTACACTGAAGCTTTCTTT
CASSLEGARYTEAFF
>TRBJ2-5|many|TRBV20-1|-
TGCAGTGCTAGAGAGGGGGGCGGGGAGACCCAGTACTTC
CSAREGGGETQYF
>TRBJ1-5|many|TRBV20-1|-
TGCAGTGCTAGAGGCCAGGAAAAATCAGCCCAGCATTTT
CSARGQEKSAQHF
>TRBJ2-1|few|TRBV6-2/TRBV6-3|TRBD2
TGTGCCAGCACAATAGCGGGGCCCTACAATGAGCAGTTCTTC
CASTIAGPYNEQFF
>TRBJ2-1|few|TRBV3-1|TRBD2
TGTGCCAGCAGCGTACTAGCGGGAGGGGGGGGATACAATGAGCAGTTCTTC
CASSVLAGGGGYNEQFF
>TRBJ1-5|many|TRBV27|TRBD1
TGTGCCAGCAGTTTATTGGGACAGGGGGCTCAGCCCCAGCATTTT
CASSLLGQGAQPQHF
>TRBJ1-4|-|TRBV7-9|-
TGTGCCAGCAGCGCATCAACCCCAACTAATGAAAAACTGTTTTTT
CASSASTPTNEKLFF
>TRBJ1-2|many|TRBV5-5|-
TGTGCCAGCAGCTTGGGGACAGCTATTAACTATGGCTACACCTTC
CASSLGTAINYGYTF
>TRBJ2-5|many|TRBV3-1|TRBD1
TGTGCCAGCAGCCTGGGCCGGGACAGGGGATACTTC
CASSLGRDRGYF
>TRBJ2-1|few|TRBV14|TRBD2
TGTGCCAGCAGCCAAGGACTAGCGGGAGGGCGAGACAATGAGCAGTTCTTC
CASSQGLAGGRDNEQFF
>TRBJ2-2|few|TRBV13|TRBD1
TGTGCCAGCAGCGTAGAGGGACAGGGGACCGGGGAGCTGTTTTTT
CASSVEGQGTGELFF
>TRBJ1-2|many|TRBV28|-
TGTGCCAGCACCATGGTCGGGTATGGCTACACCTTC
CASTMVGYGYTF
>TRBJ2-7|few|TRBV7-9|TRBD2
TGTGCCAGCTCCTACGGGGGGAGCGGATACGAGCAGTACTTC
CASSYGGSGYEQYF
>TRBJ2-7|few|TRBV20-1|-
TGCAGTGCTAGGGCTGACGGGATTGGATCGTACGAGCAGTACTTC
CSARADGIGSYEQYF
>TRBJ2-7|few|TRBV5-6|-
TGTGCCAGCAGCCACCCGGGACTGGAGAGCTACGAGCAGTACTTC
CASSHPGLESYEQYF
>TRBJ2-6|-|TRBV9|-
TGTGCCAGCAGCGTAGGACAGGCCTCGGCCAACGTCCTGACTTTC
CASSVGQASANVLTF
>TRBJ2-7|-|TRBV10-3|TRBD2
TGTGCCATCAGTGAGTCTAGTAGCGGGAAGAACGAGCAGTACTTC
CAISESSSGKNEQYF